This is a list of T cell receptor beta chains from one sample in a study of T cell changes during pregnancy in multiple sclerosis. Repertoires were generated with immunoSEQ multiplex PCR, while TCRdb's copy carries only in-frame clones and drops some. The profile shows approximately 52,000 clones, around 92% of them singletons. The starting material was CD4+ T cells from peripheral blood mononuclear cells, obtained in the third trimester of pregnancy. These receptors originate from a female donor with multiple sclerosis, enrolled in a pregnancy study. CDR3s leave out the opening cysteine and the closing phenylalanine or tryptophan. Clone size is shown for a subset of rows, as once, few, many or a class of expanded clone.

size | J | V | CDR3
once | TRBJ2-1 | TRBV19 | ASKHGTAAYNEQF
- | TRBJ1-2 | TRBV5-1 | ASSFTTEALANYGYT
few | TRBJ1-4 | TRBV29-1 | SASLGQVNEKLF
- | TRBJ2-7 | TRBV7-6 | ASSPGGTYEQY
- | TRBJ1-1 | TRBV15 | ATSRDPQGITEAF
- | TRBJ1-1 | TRBV27 | ASSTVNTEAF
- | TRBJ2-1 | TRBV10-1 | ASSESDFHEQF
- | TRBJ2-1 | TRBV27 | ASSVRLAGVGNEQF
- | TRBJ1-1 | TRBV19 | ASSTWTGKAEAF
- | TRBJ1-3 | TRBV19 | ASSLTGTHSGNTIY
- | TRBJ2-7 | TRBV19 | ASSSSYEQY
- | TRBJ2-3 | TRBV5-1 | ASSLGQGGGTDTQY
once | TRBJ1-4 | TRBV5-1 | ASSLGTGGGNEKLF
few | TRBJ1-2 | TRBV21-1 | ASSLRTGKPYGYT
- | TRBJ2-7 | TRBV6-4 | ASFPSLTSSHEQY
- | TRBJ1-5 | TRBV16 | ASSYYRGGNQPQH
- | TRBJ1-2 | TRBV27 | ASRSGWGDYGYT
- | TRBJ1-5 | TRBV6-1 | ASSEGIRGIVQPQH
- | TRBJ2-7 | TRBV5-1 | ASSGGTFAYEQY
- | TRBJ1-1 | TRBV6-5 | ASRRTDNTEAF
- | TRBJ2-1 | TRBV7-2 | ASSLTGLADNEQF
- | TRBJ2-3 | TRBV7-2 | AGSLAGGTDTQY
once | TRBJ2-3 | TRBV19 | ASSSGGRSPGTAISGTQY
- | TRBJ2-7 | TRBV10-3 | AISDPRASGRRSYEQY
- | TRBJ2-3 | TRBV6-1 | ASSTSGASTDTQY
- | TRBJ2-2 | TRBV19 | ASGDRGLTGELF
- | TRBJ2-7 | TRBV13 | ASSFRQLSYEQY
- | TRBJ1-1 | TRBV29-1 | SVDGAGESTEAF
- | TRBJ2-7 | TRBV7-6 | ASSLRTGVEEQY
- | TRBJ2-5 | TRBV5-1 | ASSTGKETQY
- | TRBJ1-1 | TRBV15 | ATSRGSGQRANTEAF
- | TRBJ1-5 | TRBV10-2 | ASTGQGNQPQH
few | TRBJ1-1 | TRBV9 | ASSGPRQEAF
- | TRBJ1-2 | TRBV28 | ASSFPTTGGLPYGYT
- | TRBJ2-1 | TRBV2 | ASSIHHRDRVINEQF
- | TRBJ2-7 | TRBV15 | ATSQGNRYEQY
- | TRBJ2-7 | TRBV6-1 | ASLKSAGLTYEQY
- | TRBJ2-7 | TRBV19 | ASSMRAGSEQY
- | TRBJ1-5 | TRBV19 | ASRKNDRVSNQPQH
- | TRBJ2-7 | TRBV27 | ASSTQLATSSYEQY
few | TRBJ2-7 | TRBV19 | ASSPWASSTYEQY
- | TRBJ2-7 | TRBV29-1 | SVGIGSGSYEQY
- | TRBJ2-5 | TRBV18 | ASSPLGGQETQY
- | TRBJ1-4 | TRBV5-1 | ASSLLNPSNEKLF
- | TRBJ1-1 | TRBV4-2 | ASSHPRAADHLNTEAF
- | TRBJ1-2 | TRBV5-4 | ASSLWAGHYGYT
- | TRBJ1-5 | TRBV2 | ASGDRVSNQPQH
- | TRBJ1-4 | TRBV4-1 | ASSLNRATNEKLF
- | TRBJ2-2 | TRBV15 | ATSRTAIGTANTGELF